This TCR beta chain was sequenced during a study of T cell repertoires in cytomegalovirus infection. Study in general: Through public TCR beta signatures, both CMV infection and matching HLA type were indicated.

The study's findings and limits: Based on cumulative public TCR beta family frequency, carriers of CMV plus the relevant HLA were identified.

V was clipped by 6 bases and J by 8 bases, with 19 bases between them. Germline-derived CDR1 and CDR2 are DFQATT and SNEGSKA (reference sequence). The CDR3 runs to 13 residues. TCRdb passed the reads through MiXCR, listing each CDR3 protein once. Of about 500,000 distinct CDR3 sequences in the sample, around 30% were seen once. A note on this clonotype: Its antigen is unidentified.

The sequence was obtained from a human donor in good health (CMV status not recorded). Some clones in this sample may be carry-over from other donors' samples. The chain carries TRBV20-1 and TRBJ1-2; a weak D match, TRBD1 (5 bases). The sample here was cultured PBMCs, taken from culture after CMV antigen stimulation. The CDR3 nucleotides read TGCAGTGCCCCCCTGGGGGATCTAGAAGGCTACACCTTC. Translation gives CSAPLGDLEGYTF.